The entry below gives a single T cell receptor (beta chain) sequence along with its context. The antigen this receptor binds is unknown. There are no base qualities to consult, and no much larger clone falls within one base. This sample was included in a study of T cell repertoires in cytomegalovirus infection (dated by TCRdb to between 2017 and 2020). About the investigation overall: Donor HLA type was relevant to the analysis, as public TCR beta signatures indicated carriage of CMV infection together with the matching HLA type.

Taken from the germline V gene, the CDR1 and CDR2 loops are SNHLY and FYNNEI. The germline V end is reduced by 4 bases and the J end by 0 bases; junction bases left unmatched: 1. From the cysteine through the phenylalanine, the CDR3 covers 14 amino acids. Only the CDR3 part of the read is kept: 42 bases, read in frame from the first base. The paper as a whole reports these results and caveats: Cumulative frequency of public TCR beta family members discriminated carriers of CMV infection plus the relevant HLA type in this cohort and an independent roughly 330-donor cohort. The ex vivo response was dominated by HLA-C-restricted CMV-specific TCR beta clonotypes, which also provided the single most frequent clonotype in two of eight donors.

Data came from an Illumina HiSeq 1500. TCRdb handled the public reads itself, with Q25 trimming in fastp and clone calling in MiXCR, and kept productive beta chains. CDR3 protein sequences are deduplicated, and each keeps its most common genes and DNA. Recorded for this sample are 100,000 or so distinct CDR3 sequences; approximately 15% of them occurred a single time. The ten largest clones add up to 8% of the sample. The sequenced sample consisted of PBMCs. Recombination joined TRBV2 with TRBJ1-1; the central 8 bases match TRBD1. This sequence originates from a human donor in good health (CMV status not recorded). Some clones in this sample may be carry-over from other donors' samples. The CDR3 region reads CASSVGQVNTEAFF. The DNA sequence follows: TGTGCCAGCAGTGTGGGACAGGTGAACACTGAAGCTTTCTTT. The variable domain in full, with residues beyond the CDR3 obtained from the reference TRBV2 and TRBJ1-1 genes, is EPEVTQTPSHQVTQMGQEVILRCVPISNHLYFYWYRQILGQKVEFLVSFYNNEISEKSEIFDDQFSVERPDGSNFTLKIRSTKLEDSAMYFCASSVGQVNTEAFFGQGTRLTVV.